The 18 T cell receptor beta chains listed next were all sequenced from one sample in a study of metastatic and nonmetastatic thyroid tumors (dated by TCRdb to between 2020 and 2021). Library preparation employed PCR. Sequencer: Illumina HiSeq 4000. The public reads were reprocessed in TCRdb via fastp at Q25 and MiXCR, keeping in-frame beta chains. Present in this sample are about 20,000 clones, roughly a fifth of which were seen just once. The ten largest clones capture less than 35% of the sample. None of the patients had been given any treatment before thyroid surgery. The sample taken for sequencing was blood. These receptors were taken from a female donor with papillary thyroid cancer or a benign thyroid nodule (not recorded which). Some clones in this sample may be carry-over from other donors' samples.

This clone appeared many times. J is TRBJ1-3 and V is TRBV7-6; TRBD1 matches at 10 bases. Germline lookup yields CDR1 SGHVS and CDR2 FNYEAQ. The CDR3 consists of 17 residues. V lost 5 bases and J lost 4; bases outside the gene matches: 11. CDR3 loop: CASSPRQGASPGNTIYF. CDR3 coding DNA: TGTGCCAGCAGCCCAAGACAGGGGGCAAGCCCAGGAAACACCATATATTTT.

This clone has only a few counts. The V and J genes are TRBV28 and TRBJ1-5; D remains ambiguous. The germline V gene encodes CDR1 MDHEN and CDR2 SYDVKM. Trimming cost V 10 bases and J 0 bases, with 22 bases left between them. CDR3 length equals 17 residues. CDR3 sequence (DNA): TGTGCCACCTCCCCGTATGGGCAAACAAATAGCAATCAGCCCCAGCATTTT. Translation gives CATSPYGQTNSNQPQHF.

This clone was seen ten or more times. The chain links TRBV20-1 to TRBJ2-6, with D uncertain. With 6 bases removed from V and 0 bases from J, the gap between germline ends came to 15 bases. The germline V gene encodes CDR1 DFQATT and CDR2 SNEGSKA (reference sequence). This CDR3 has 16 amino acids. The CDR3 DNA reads TGCAGTGCAGAGACCCTAACCATCTCTGGGGCCAACGTCCTGACTTTC. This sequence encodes CSAETLTISGANVLTF.

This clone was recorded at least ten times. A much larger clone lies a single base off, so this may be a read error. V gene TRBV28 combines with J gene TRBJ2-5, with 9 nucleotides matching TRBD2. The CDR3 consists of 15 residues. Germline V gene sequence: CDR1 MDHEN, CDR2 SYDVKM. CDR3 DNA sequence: TGTGCCAGCCTTCTGGGAGCGGGAGGCCAAGAGGCCCAGTACTTC. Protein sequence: CASLLGAGGQEAQYF.

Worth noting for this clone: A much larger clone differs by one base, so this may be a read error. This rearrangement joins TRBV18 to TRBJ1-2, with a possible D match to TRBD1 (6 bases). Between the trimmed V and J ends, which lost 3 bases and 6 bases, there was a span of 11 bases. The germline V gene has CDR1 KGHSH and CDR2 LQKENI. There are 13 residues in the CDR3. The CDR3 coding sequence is TGTGCCAGCTCACCGGGACATGGAGATGGCTACACCTTC. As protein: CASSPGHGDGYTF.

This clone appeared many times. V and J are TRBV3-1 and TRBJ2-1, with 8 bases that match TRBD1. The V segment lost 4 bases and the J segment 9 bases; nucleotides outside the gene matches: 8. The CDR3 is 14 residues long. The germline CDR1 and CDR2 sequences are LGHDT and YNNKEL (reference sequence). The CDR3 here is CASSPWDRQGEQFF. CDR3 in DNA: TGTGCCAGCAGCCCCTGGGACAGGCAGGGTGAGCAGTTCTTC.

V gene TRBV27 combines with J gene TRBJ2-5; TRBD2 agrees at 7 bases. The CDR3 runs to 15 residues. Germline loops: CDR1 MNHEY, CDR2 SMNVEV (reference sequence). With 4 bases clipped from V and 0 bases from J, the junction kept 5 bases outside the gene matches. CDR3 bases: TGTGCCAGCAGTTCCCCGCGGGAGTACCAAGAGACCCAGTACTTC. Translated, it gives CASSSPREYQETQYF.

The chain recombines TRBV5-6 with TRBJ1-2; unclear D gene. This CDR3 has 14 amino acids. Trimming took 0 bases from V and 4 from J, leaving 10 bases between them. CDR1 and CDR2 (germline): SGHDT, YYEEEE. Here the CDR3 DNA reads TGTGCCAGCAGCTTGGGGAGGTGCCTCTATGGCTACACCTTC. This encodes CASSLGRCLYGYTF.

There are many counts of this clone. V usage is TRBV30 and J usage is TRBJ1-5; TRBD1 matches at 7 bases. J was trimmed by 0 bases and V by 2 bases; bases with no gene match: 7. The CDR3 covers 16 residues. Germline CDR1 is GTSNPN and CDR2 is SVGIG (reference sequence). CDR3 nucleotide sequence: TGTGCCTGGAGTTCCTTCGGGACAGTTAGCAATCAGCCCCAGCATTTT. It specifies CAWSSFGTVSNQPQHF.

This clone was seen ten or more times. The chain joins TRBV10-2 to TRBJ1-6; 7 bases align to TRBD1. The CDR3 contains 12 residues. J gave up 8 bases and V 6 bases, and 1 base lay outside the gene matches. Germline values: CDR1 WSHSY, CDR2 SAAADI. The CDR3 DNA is TGCGCCAGCAGAGACAGGGATTCACCCCTCCACTTT. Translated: CASRDRDSPLHF.

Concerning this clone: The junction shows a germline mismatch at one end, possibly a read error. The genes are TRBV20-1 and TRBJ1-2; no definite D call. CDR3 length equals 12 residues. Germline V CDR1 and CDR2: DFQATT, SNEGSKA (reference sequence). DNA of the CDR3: TGCAGTGCTAGAGTGGGAAATTATGGCTACATCTTC. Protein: CSARVGNYGYIF.

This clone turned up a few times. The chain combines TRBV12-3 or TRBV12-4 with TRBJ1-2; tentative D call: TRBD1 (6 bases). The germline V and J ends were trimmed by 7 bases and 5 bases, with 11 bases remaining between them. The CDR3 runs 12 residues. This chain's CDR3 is CASNGRGYGYTF. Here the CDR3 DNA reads TGTGCCAGCAATGGGAGGGGGTATGGCTACACCTTC.

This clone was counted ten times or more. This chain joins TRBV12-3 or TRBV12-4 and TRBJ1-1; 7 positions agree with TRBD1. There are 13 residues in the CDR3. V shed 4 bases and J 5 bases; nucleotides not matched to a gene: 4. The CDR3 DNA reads TGTGCCAGCAGTTCAAACAGGGGAACTGAAGCTTTCTTT. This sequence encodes CASSSNRGTEAFF.

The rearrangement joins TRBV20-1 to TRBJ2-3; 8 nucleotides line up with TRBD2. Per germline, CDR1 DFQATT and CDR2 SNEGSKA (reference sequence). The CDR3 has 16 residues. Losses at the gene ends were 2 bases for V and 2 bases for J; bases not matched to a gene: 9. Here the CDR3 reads CSARCLTSGYTDTQYF. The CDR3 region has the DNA TGCAGTGCTAGATGCCTTACTAGCGGTTACACAGATACGCAGTATTTT.

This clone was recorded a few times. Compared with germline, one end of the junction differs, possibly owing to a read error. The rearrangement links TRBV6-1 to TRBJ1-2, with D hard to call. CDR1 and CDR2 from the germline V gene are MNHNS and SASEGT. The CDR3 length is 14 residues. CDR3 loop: CVSSSKIINYGYTF. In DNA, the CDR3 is TGTGTCAGCAGTAGTAAGATTATTAACTATGGCTACACCTTC.

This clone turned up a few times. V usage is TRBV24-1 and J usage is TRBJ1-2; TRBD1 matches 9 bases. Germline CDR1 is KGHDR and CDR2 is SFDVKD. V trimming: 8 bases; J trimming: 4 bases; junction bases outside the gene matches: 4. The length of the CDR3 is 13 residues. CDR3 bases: TGTGCCACCAATGCGGGACAGGGCTATGGCTACACCTTC. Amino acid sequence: CATNAGQGYGYTF.

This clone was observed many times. CDR3 protein: CASSLTRTGTSPLHF. CDR3 nucleotide sequence: TGTGCCAGCAGCTTGACGAGGACAGGGACTTCACCCCTCCACTTT. This rearrangement joins TRBV5-6 to TRBJ1-6, with 8 positions matching TRBD1. Germline V gives CDR1 SGHDT, CDR2 YYEEEE. The CDR3 has 15 residues. The junction had 6 bases not matched to a gene; V was cut back by 1 base and J by 9 bases.

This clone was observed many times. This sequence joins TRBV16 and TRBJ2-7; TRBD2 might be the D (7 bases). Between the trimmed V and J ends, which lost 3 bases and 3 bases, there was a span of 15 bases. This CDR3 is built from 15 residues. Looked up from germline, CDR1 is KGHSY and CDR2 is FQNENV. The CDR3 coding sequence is TGTGCCAGCAGCCAGGGGGGGCGCGGACTCTACGAGCAGTACTTC. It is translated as CASSQGGRGLYEQYF.